The TCR beta chain under discussion was sequenced for a study of shared T cell receptors in the human thymus. Germline CDR1 MNHEY, CDR2 SVGAGI. V lost 5 bases, J lost 2 bases, and 4 bases stayed unmatched. This CDR3 has 15 residues. The assay was immunoSEQ multiplex PCR, and TCRdb's table has in-frame clones only and misses some. The sample carries 500,000 to 850,000 clones, about 89% recorded once. The same sample was also used in a study of human thymus T cells. Per that study: Obtained as resections during corrective heart surgery, the thymus tissue was then studied. Unrelated individuals reportedly shared highly overlapping thymic TCR repertoires.

This TCR derives from a boy in the first two years of life with a congenital heart defect. Sequenced input: thymocytes. The chain joins TRBV6-5 to TRBJ1-4; the match to TRBD1 covers 8 bases. In DNA, the CDR3 is TGTGCCAGCAGTCACAGGGGGACGACTAATGAAAAACTGTTTTTT. This sequence encodes CASSHRGTTNEKLFF.